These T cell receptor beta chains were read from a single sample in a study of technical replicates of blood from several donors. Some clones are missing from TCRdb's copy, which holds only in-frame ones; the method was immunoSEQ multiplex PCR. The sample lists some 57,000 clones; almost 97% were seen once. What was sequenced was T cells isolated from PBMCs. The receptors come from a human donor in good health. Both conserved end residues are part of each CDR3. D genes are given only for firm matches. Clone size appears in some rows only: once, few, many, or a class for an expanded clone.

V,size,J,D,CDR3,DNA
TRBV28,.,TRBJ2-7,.,CASSSPREYEQYF,TGTGCCAGCAGTTCACCGAGGGAATACGAGCAGTACTTC
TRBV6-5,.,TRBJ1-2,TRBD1,CASSYWNRGIGGYTF,TGTGCCAGCAGTTATTGGAACAGGGGTATAGGTGGCTACACCTTC
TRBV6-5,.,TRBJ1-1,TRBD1,CASRPAGGMNTEAFF,TGTGCCAGCAGGCCGGCAGGGGGTATGAACACTGAAGCTTTCTTT
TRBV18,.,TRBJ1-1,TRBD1,CASTQGAGNTEAFF,TGTGCCAGCACCCAGGGGGCCGGGAACACTGAAGCTTTCTTT
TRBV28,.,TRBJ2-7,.,CASSLYEQYF,TGTGCCAGCAGCCTGTACGAGCAGTACTTC
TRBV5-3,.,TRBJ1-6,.,CASLPIRKSNSPLHF,TGTGCCAGCCTTCCCATCAGGAAAAGTAATTCACCCCTCCACTTT
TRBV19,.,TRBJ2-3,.,CASSIRQADTQYF,TGTGCCAGTAGTATACGCCAGGCAGATACGCAGTATTTT
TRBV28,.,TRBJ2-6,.,CASSATGSGANVLTF,TGTGCCAGCAGTGCCACAGGGTCTGGGGCCAACGTCCTGACTTTC
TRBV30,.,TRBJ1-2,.,CAWSVYLTATNYGYTF,TGTGCCTGGAGTGTATATTTAACAGCTACTAACTATGGCTACACCTTC
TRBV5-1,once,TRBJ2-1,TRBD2,CASYHGGASGSLYNEQFF,TGCGCCAGCTACCACGGGGGGGCTAGCGGAAGCCTTTACAATGAGCAGTTCTTC
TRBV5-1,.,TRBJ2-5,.,CASSFPGPVGETQYF,TGCGCCAGCAGCTTCCCAGGGCCCGTAGGGGAGACCCAGTACTTC
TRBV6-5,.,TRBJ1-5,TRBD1,CASSYRGQQPQHF,TGTGCCAGCAGTTACAGGGGGCAACAGCCCCAGCATTTT
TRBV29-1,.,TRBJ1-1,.,CSVEREGMNTEAFF,TGCAGCGTTGAAAGGGAGGGGATGAACACTGAAGCTTTCTTT
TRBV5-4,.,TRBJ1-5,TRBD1,CASSLDRGSGPQHF,TGTGCCAGCAGCTTGGACAGGGGATCGGGGCCCCAGCATTTT
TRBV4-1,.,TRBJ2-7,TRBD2,CASSQTLWTSGRREYF,TGCGCCAGCAGCCAAACTCTCTGGACTAGCGGGAGACGGGAGTACTTC
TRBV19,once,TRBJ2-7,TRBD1,CASSTGVTYEQYF,TGTGCCAGTAGCACAGGGGTCACCTACGAGCAGTACTTC
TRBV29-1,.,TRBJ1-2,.,CSVEGLRDWGYGYTF,TGCAGCGTTGAAGGGCTACGGGATTGGGGCTATGGCTACACCTTC
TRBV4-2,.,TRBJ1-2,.,CASSLRTASYGYTF,TGTGCCAGCAGCCTCCGGACAGCATCCTATGGCTACACCTTC
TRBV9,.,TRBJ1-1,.,CASSAAPRQSNREAFF,TGTGCCAGCAGCGCTGCTCCGCGACAGTCGAATCGTGAAGCTTTCTTT
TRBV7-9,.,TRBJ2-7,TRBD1,CASSLGGDRGYEQYF,TGTGCCAGCAGCTTAGGAGGGGACAGGGGCTACGAGCAGTACTTC
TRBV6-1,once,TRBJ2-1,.,CASIEQLNYNEQFF,TGTGCCAGCATAGAGCAACTTAACTACAATGAGCAGTTCTTC
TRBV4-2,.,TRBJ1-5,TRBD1,CASSPGLDRVNQPQHF,TGTGCCAGCAGCCCAGGGTTGGACAGGGTCAATCAGCCCCAGCATTTT
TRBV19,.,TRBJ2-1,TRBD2,CASSPLTSGGWYEQFF,TGTGCCAGTAGTCCGCTGACTAGCGGGGGGTGGTATGAGCAGTTCTTC
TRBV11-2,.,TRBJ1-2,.,CASSLVESGYGYTF,TGTGCCAGCAGCTTAGTCGAAAGCGGCTATGGCTACACCTTC
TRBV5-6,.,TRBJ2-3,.,CASSFISSPDTQYF,TGTGCCAGCAGCTTTATAAGCTCCCCAGATACGCAGTATTTT
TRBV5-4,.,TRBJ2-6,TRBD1,CASSLDLGQGANVLTF,TGTGCCAGCAGCTTGGATCTGGGACAGGGGGCCAACGTCCTGACTTTC
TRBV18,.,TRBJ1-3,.,CASSHEAYGNTIYF,TGTGCCAGCTCACACGAAGCCTATGGAAACACCATATATTTT